This TCR beta chain was captured by sequencing in a study of PD-1 blockade in classical Hodgkin lymphoma. Measured with immunoSEQ multiplex PCR; TCRdb has only the in-frame clones, and not every one. The sample comprises 90,000 to 95,000 clones, approximately 89% of which are singletons, and about 11% rests with the top ten. CDR3 length: 14 amino acids. The V gene end was trimmed by 5 bases and the J gene end by 4 bases; junction bases not matched to a gene: 4. Germline CDR1 reads MDHEN; CDR2 reads SYDVKM. With no exception, relapse followed autologous stem cell transplantation in all patients, and brentuximab vedotin exposure varied. Each best response was a complete response, a partial response or progressive disease. Turning to this clone: As yet, its antigen is unknown.

Study-level points and caveats: Reports indicated that newly diagnosed patients had lower baseline TCR diversity than healthy donors did. Complete responders matched newly diagnosed patients in baseline diversity. Unlike CD8+ TCR diversity, which did not rise significantly by C4D1, CD4+ TCR diversity did.

This chain links TRBV28 with TRBJ1-4, with 7 bases lining up with TRBD1. The material was peripheral blood mononuclear cells (PBMCs), obtained before the second cycle of nivolumab. The sequence was obtained from a human donor with classical Hodgkin lymphoma. The CDR3, as DNA: TGTGCCAGCAGTCCCGGGACAGTTAATGAAAAACTGTTTTTT. It specifies CASSPGTVNEKLFF.